This T cell receptor beta chain emerged from a study of CD8+CD57+ T cells in acquired aplastic anemia. The study's findings and limits: Patients and controls shared over 25 CD8+ CDR3 sequences, which appeared highly expressed in patients and within their immunodominant clones.

The template for TCR beta VDJ and CDR3 sequence profiling was genomic DNA. From the reads, TCRdb called clonotypes with MiXCR, one entry per CDR3 protein. The repertoire consists of hundreds of thousands of distinct CDR3 sequences, with about 50% occurring once and the leading ten covering under 1.5%. By flow cytometry, patients selected for sequencing had shown an expansion of CD8+CD57+ cells. Each patient carried a diagnosis of severe acquired aplastic anemia. Of note for this clonotype: The antigen is undetermined.

The sequenced material came from sorted CD4+, CD8+, or CD8+CD57+ T cells (not recorded which) from PBMCs. The source is a human donor with aplastic anemia.

CDR3 in amino acids: CASSPGRKNTEAFF. The CDR3 region has the DNA TGTGCCAGCAGCCCGGGACGGAAGAACACTGAAGCTTTCTTT. The V call is TRBV11-1, the J call TRBJ1-1; maybe TRBD1 (5 bases). Per germline, CDR1 SGHAT and CDR2 FQDESV (reference sequence). The CDR3 sequence is 14 residues long. Trimming shortened V by 5 bases and J by 1 base, and 11 bases separated the two germline ends.